These 14 T cell receptor beta chains were sequenced from one sample in a study of control samples from healthy donors and cancer patients. TCRdb's table, derived via immunoSEQ multiplex PCR, lists solely in-frame clones and lacks some. The data hold about 170,000 clones, with 93% observed a single time. Sequenced sample: blood. All receptors come from a woman in her fifties or sixties in good health.

This CDR3 reads CSAQRDSEAFF. CDR3 nucleotides: TGCAGTGCCCAAAGGGACAGTGAAGCTTTCTTT. The chain recombines TRBV20-1 with TRBJ1-1, with 7 bases fitting TRBD1. The CDR3 is 11 amino acids. Per the germline V gene, CDR1 is DFQATT and CDR2 is SNEGSKA (reference sequence). V lost 6 bases, J lost 7 bases, and 5 bases stayed unmatched.

The chain joins TRBV7-2 to TRBJ2-3; 12 nucleotides line up with TRBD1. This CDR3 is built from 17 residues. Germline V gene data show CDR1 as SGHTA and CDR2 as FQGNSA. J was trimmed by 5 bases and V by 3 bases; bases with no gene match: 9. Here the CDR3 reads CASSFQPGQGARDTQYF. The CDR3 nucleotides read TGTGCCAGCAGCTTCCAGCCGGGACAGGGGGCGCGAGATACGCAGTATTTT.

This clone has only one observation. This sequence joins TRBV2 and TRBJ1-2; no reliable D call. CDR1 and CDR2 from the germline V gene are SNHLY and FYNNEI. CDR3 length: 12 amino acids. V shed 2 bases and J shed 7 bases, with 8 bases lying between them. This CDR3 reads CASSERGGGYTF. The DNA of the CDR3 is TGTGCCAGCAGTGAACGGGGTGGTGGCTACACCTTC.

In its sample, this clone was seen once. The J gene is TRBJ1-1, the V gene TRBV2, with a possible D match to TRBD1 (5 bases). Trimming left V 4 bases short and J 3 bases short, with 12 bases between. The V gene's germline CDR1 is SNHLY and CDR2 FYNNEI. The CDR3 has 14 residues. CDR3 loop: CASSAQGMDTEAFF. The CDR3, as DNA: TGTGCCAGCAGTGCCCAGGGTATGGACACTGAAGCTTTCTTT.

The chain couples TRBV11-2 to TRBJ1-1; D is ambiguous. There are 15 residues in the CDR3. Germline V gene lookup returns CDR1 SGHAT and CDR2 FQNNGV. The V and J ends lost 1 base and 1 base respectively, with 10 bases between them. CDR3: CASSLVQVGNTEAFF. CDR3 DNA: TGTGCCAGCAGCTTAGTTCAGGTGGGGAACACTGAAGCTTTCTTT.

CDR3 sequence: CASSSTAYQPQHF. The CDR3 DNA is TGTGCCAGCAGCTCCACAGCCTATCAGCCCCAGCATTTT. The chain couples TRBV7-9 to TRBJ1-5; D is ambiguous. Germline loops: CDR1 SEHNR, CDR2 FQNEAQ (reference sequence). The CDR3 totals 13 residues. Trimming removed 4 bases from V and 5 bases from J, with 9 bases in between.

The chain carries TRBV7-2 and TRBJ2-1; no clear D. This CDR3 is built from 15 residues. V was trimmed by 8 bases and J by 6 bases, leaving 20 bases between them. Germline V gene data show CDR1 as SGHTA and CDR2 as FQGNSA. Here the CDR3 DNA reads TGTGCCAGCGAATACATTCCATCGCCCTTCAATGAGCAGTTCTTC. Translated: CASEYIPSPFNEQFF. Using reference TRBV7-2 and TRBJ2-1 for the parts outside the CDR3, the full variable domain is GAGVSQSPSNKVTEKGKDVELRCDPISGHTALYWYRQSLGQGLEFLIYFQGNSAPDKSGLPSDRFSAERTGGSVSTLTIQRTQQEDSAVYLCASEYIPSPFNEQFFGPGTRLTVL.

The chain carries TRBV7-9 and TRBJ1-4; D unresolved. V gave up 0 bases and J gave up 7 bases, with 3 bases separating them. Germline loops: CDR1 SEHNR, CDR2 FQNEAQ (reference sequence). The CDR3 consists of 12 residues. In nucleotides, the CDR3 is TGTGCCAGCAGCTTAGCGGTTGAAAAACTGTTTTTT. Translation: CASSLAVEKLFF.

V is TRBV5-1 and J is TRBJ1-2; TRBD1 matches 7 bases. V dropped 2 bases and J dropped 4; count of bases not matched to a gene: 5. Per the germline V gene, CDR1 is SGHRS and CDR2 is YFSETQ. The CDR3 is 14 residues long. CDR3 sequence reads: CASSLPGQLYGYTF. In DNA form, the CDR3 reads TGCGCCAGCAGCTTACCGGGACAGCTCTATGGCTACACCTTC.

V usage is TRBV11-2 and J usage is TRBJ1-3, with 9 bases aligning to TRBD1. V gave up 6 bases and J gave up 2 bases; unmatched junction bases: 5. There are 15 residues in the CDR3. CDR1 is SGHAT, CDR2 FQNNGV, per germline. CDR3 protein: CASSIQGAPGNTIYF. The DNA for the CDR3 is TGTGCCAGCAGTATACAGGGGGCACCTGGAAACACCATATATTTT.

The rearrangement joins TRBV5-6 to TRBJ1-4; 7 bases line up with TRBD1. CDR3 length: 12 residues. The junction had 6 bases not matched to a gene; V was cut back by 4 bases and J by 12 bases. Germline CDR1 reads SGHDT; CDR2 reads YYEEEE. DNA for the CDR3: TGTGCCAGCAGCGACGACAGGGCGCAACTGTTTTTT. Protein: CASSDDRAQLFF.

The chain is built from TRBV6-5 and TRBJ1-1; D unclear. Germline CDR1 reads MNHEY; CDR2 reads SVGAGI. Trimming took off 0 bases at V and 2 bases at J, with 13 bases between the two ends. The CDR3 is 16 residues long. CDR3 sequence (DNA): TGTGCCAGCAGTTACTCGATATCACTGATAAACACTGAAGCTTTCTTT. Protein: CASSYSISLINTEAFF.

This clone was recorded only once. One end of the junction does not line up with germline, which may come from a read error. The rearrangement joins TRBV7-3 to TRBJ1-1; D is possibly TRBD1 (6 bases). The germline V gene has CDR1 SGHTA and CDR2 FQGTGA. The CDR3 extends over 13 amino acids. The CDR3 protein is CASSITGRTEAFF. For the CDR3, the DNA is TGTGCCAGCAGCATAACAGGGAGGACTGAAGCTTTCTTT.

This chain connects TRBV27 to TRBJ1-1; the D is unclear. Trimming removed 2 bases from V and 7 bases from J, with 11 bases in between. The CDR3 is 13 amino acids. CDR1 and CDR2 from the germline V gene are MNHEY and SMNVEV (reference sequence). In DNA form, the CDR3 reads TGTGCCAGCAGTTTAAGTACAGACTATGAAGCTTTCTTT. It yields the protein CASSLSTDYEAFF.